This is a list of T cell receptor beta chains from one sample in a study of OX40 agonist ivuxolimab in advanced cancers. Sequencing used immunoSEQ multiplex PCR; TCRdb keeps in-frame clones, though not all of them. The sample includes tens of thousands of clones, around nine tenths of them seen just once. The sequenced sample was CD4+ or CD8+ T cells sorted from blood, obtained in a trial of the OX40 agonist ivuxolimab. The source of these receptors is an adult with an advanced solid tumor such as melanoma, head and neck, liver or kidney cancer. Both conserved end residues are part of each CDR3. The order of the fields is clone size, D gene, V gene, J gene, CDR3 protein, CDR3 DNA. The D gene is left open where the match is weak. Not all rows give a size; the values are once, few, many and, for expanded clones, a class.

size: -
D: -
V: TRBV6-6
J: TRBJ1-2
CDR3: CASSSQFSYGYTF
DNA: TGTGCCAGCAGTTCACAGTTCAGCTATGGCTACACCTTC

size: -
D: -
V: TRBV5-1
J: TRBJ2-1
CDR3: CASSRGTFQEDEQFF
DNA: TGCGCCAGCAGCCGAGGGACGTTCCAGGAGGATGAGCAGTTCTTC

size: -
D: TRBD2
V: TRBV9
J: TRBJ2-3
CDR3: CASSPVGGRGTDTQYF
DNA: TGTGCCAGCAGCCCAGTTGGCGGGAGGGGCACAGATACGCAGTATTTT

size: -
D: -
V: TRBV18
J: TRBJ1-2
CDR3: CASAVDLNYGYTF
DNA: TGTGCCAGCGCGGTAGACCTCAACTATGGCTACACCTTC

size: -
D: TRBD1
V: TRBV7-9
J: TRBJ2-1
CDR3: CASSLGDRYNEQFF
DNA: TGTGCCAGCAGCTTAGGGGACAGATACAATGAGCAGTTCTTC

size: -
D: -
V: TRBV28
J: TRBJ2-7
CDR3: CASSLSGVRTYEQYF
DNA: TGTGCCAGCAGTTTATCTGGCGTACGGACCTACGAGCAGTACTTC

size: once
D: -
V: TRBV25-1
J: TRBJ1-4
CDR3: CASSETILMDEKLFF
DNA: TGTGCCAGCAGTGAAACCATACTGATGGATGAAAAACTGTTTTTT

size: -
D: -
V: TRBV30
J: TRBJ1-5
CDR3: CAWRGGGDGGQPQHF
DNA: TGTGCCTGGAGGGGGGGAGGTGACGGGGGTCAGCCCCAGCATTTT

size: -
D: -
V: TRBV28
J: TRBJ1-2
CDR3: CASSFHPNAREGYTF
DNA: TGTGCCAGCAGTTTTCACCCTAACGCCAGGGAGGGCTACACCTTC

size: -
D: TRBD2
V: TRBV7-2
J: TRBJ2-6
CDR3: CASSLWASGSGANVLTF
DNA: TGTGCCAGCAGCTTATGGGCTAGCGGGAGTGGGGCCAACGTCCTGACTTTC

size: -
D: -
V: TRBV14
J: TRBJ2-3
CDR3: CASSPAGASTDTQYF
DNA: TGTGCCAGCAGCCCGGCAGGGGCCAGCACAGATACGCAGTATTTT

size: once
D: TRBD1
V: TRBV14
J: TRBJ1-3
CDR3: CASSPRTGGGNTIYF
DNA: TGTGCCAGCAGCCCCCGGACAGGGGGAGGAAACACCATATATTTT

size: -
D: TRBD2
V: TRBV11-2
J: TRBJ2-1
CDR3: CASSLGLGGYNEQFF
DNA: TGTGCCAGCAGTTTGGGACTAGGAGGTTACAATGAGCAGTTCTTC

size: -
D: -
V: TRBV19
J: TRBJ1-5
CDR3: CASSAGSYQPQHF
DNA: TGTGCCAGTAGTGCAGGGAGCTATCAGCCCCAGCATTTT

size: -
D: -
V: TRBV5-6
J: TRBJ1-3
CDR3: CASSLPGTAGNTIYF
DNA: TGTGCCAGCAGCTTGCCTGGGACGGCTGGAAACACCATATATTTT

size: -
D: -
V: TRBV27
J: TRBJ2-2
CDR3: CASSSLTNGELFF
DNA: TGTGCCAGCAGTTCACTAACTAACGGGGAGCTGTTTTTT